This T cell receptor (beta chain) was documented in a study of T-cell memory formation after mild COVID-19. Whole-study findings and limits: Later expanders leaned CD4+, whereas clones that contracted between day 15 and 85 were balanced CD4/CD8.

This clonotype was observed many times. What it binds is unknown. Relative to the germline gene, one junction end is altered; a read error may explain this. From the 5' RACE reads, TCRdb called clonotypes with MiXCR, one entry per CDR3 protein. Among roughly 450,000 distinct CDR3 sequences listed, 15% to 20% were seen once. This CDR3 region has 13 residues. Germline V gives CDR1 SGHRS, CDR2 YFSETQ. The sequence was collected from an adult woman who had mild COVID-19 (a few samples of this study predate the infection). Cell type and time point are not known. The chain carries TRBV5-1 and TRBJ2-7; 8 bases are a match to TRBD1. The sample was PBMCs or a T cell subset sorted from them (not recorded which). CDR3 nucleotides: TGTGCCAGCAGTCCAGGGGGCCGGTACGAGCAGTACTTC. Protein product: CASSPGGRYEQYF.